This entry lists 27 T cell receptor beta chains sequenced from one sample in a study of Ad26.COV2.S vaccination and SARS-CoV-2 variants. Sequencing was performed with immunoSEQ multiplex PCR; in TCRdb, only in-frame clones are kept and a portion is missing. Of hundreds of thousands of clones listed, roughly 87% are singletons. The treatment was: some 20 received Ad26.COV2.S at low or high dose, single or two shots; roughly five received placebo; per-sample allocation not given. Following the first vaccine or placebo injection, samples were taken on day 63. The material was peripheral blood, obtained in a trial of Ad26.COV2.S vaccine versus placebo. The receptors come from a person between 18 and 65 years old who received the Ad26.COV2.S COVID-19 vaccine or a placebo.

This clone appeared a few times. The V call is TRBV6-1, the J call TRBJ1-5, with D hard to call. Germline V CDR1 and CDR2: MNHNS, SASEGT. V was shortened by 3 bases and J by 4 bases, with 4 bases between the two germline ends. The CDR3 is made up of 12 amino acids. Written as DNA, the CDR3 is TGTGCCAGCAGTGATCATAATCAGCCCCAGCATTTT. Amino acids: CASSDHNQPQHF.

The V gene is TRBV29-1, the J gene TRBJ2-5; 9 positions agree with TRBD2. CDR1 is SQVTM, CDR2 ANQGSEA, per germline. The CDR3 is 14 residues long. V shed 4 bases and J 1 base; nucleotides not matched to a gene: 4. The CDR3 protein is CSVGAGGIQETQYF. The CDR3 DNA reads as TGCAGCGTTGGAGCGGGGGGCATCCAAGAGACCCAGTACTTC.

The CDR3 spells CASSPLAGALTDTQYF. The DNA for the CDR3 is TGTGCCAGCAGCCCTCTAGCGGGGGCACTCACAGATACGCAGTATTTT. The rearrangement joins TRBV7-3 to TRBJ2-3, with 10 bases matching TRBD2. The CDR3 loop spans 16 amino acids. Per germline, CDR1 SGHTA and CDR2 FQGTGA. With 5 bases clipped from V and 2 bases from J, the junction kept 7 bases outside the gene matches. Drawing the rest from reference TRBV7-3 and TRBJ2-3, the complete variable domain is GAGVSQTPSNKVTEKGKYVELRCDPISGHTALYWYRQSLGQGPEFLIYFQGTGAADDSGLPNDRFFAVRPEGSVSTLKIQRTERGDSAVYLCASSPLAGALTDTQYFGPGTRLTVL.

The V and J genes are TRBV7-9 and TRBJ1-5; D not certain. Germline CDR1 is SEHNR and CDR2 is FQNEAQ (reference sequence). The CDR3 length is 12 residues. V lost 5 bases and J 7 bases, leaving 9 bases between the germline ends. The chain's CDR3 is CASSGEGQPQHF. As DNA, the CDR3 is TGTGCCAGCAGCGGTGAGGGACAGCCCCAGCATTTT.

This clone was observed a single time. V usage is TRBV30 and J usage is TRBJ1-2; 7 nucleotides line up with TRBD1. The CDR3 runs 12 residues. The trim removed 1 base at V and 8 bases at J, leaving 4 bases unmatched. The germline CDR1 and CDR2 sequences are GTSNPN and SVGIG (reference sequence). The CDR3 loop is CAWSGGGHGYTF. CDR3 coding DNA: TGTGCCTGGAGTGGAGGGGGCCACGGCTACACCTTC.

The V call is TRBV11-2, the J call TRBJ2-3; D not resolved. The germline V gene encodes CDR1 SGHAT and CDR2 FQNNGV. Deletions cut 0 bases from V and 2 bases from J, with 9 bases between. The CDR3 sequence is 15 residues long. CDR3 region: CASSLDGAYTDTQYF. For the CDR3, the DNA is TGTGCCAGCAGCTTAGATGGTGCCTACACAGATACGCAGTATTTT.

The J gene is TRBJ2-5, the V gene TRBV19; 7 bases agree with TRBD2. The CDR3 covers 11 residues. Germline CDR1 and CDR2: LNHDA and SQIVND (reference sequence). V shed 3 bases, J shed 10 bases, and the junction held 2 bases outside the gene matches. CDR3 region: CASSMGGNQYF. The CDR3 DNA reads as TGTGCCAGTAGTATGGGAGGGAACCAGTACTTC. Based on the CDR3 plus reference TRBV19 and TRBJ2-5, the full variable domain is DGGITQSPKYLFRKEGQNVTLSCEQNLNHDAMYWYRQDPGQGLRLIYYSQIVNDFQKGDIAEGYSVSREKKESFPLTVTSAQKNPTAFYLCASSMGGNQYFGPGTRLLVL.

The chain has TRBV29-1 and TRBJ1-2, with a possible D match to TRBD1 (6 bases). The length of the CDR3 is 13 residues. Per the germline V gene, CDR1 is SQVTM and CDR2 is ANQGSEA. V lost 7 bases to trimming and J lost 0 bases, with 12 bases between them. The CDR3 loop reads CSAPTGTNYGYTF. The DNA of the CDR3 is TGCAGCGCCCCGACAGGTACTAACTATGGCTACACCTTC.

The rearrangement uses TRBV7-2 and TRBJ2-7; 8 bases are a match to TRBD2. There are 14 residues in the CDR3. Germline V lookup: CDR1 SGHTA, CDR2 FQGNSA. V dropped 4 bases and J dropped 3; count of bases not matched to a gene: 5. The CDR3 reads CASSSGRGGYEQYF. The CDR3 bases are TGTGCCAGCAGCTCCGGTCGGGGGGGCTACGAGCAGTACTTC.

The rearrangement uses TRBV5-1 and TRBJ1-4, with D hard to call. V was shortened by 1 base and J by 2 bases, with 12 bases between the two germline ends. Germline lookup yields CDR1 SGHRS and CDR2 YFSETQ. CDR3 length equals 16 residues. The CDR3 DNA follows: TGCGCCAGCAGCTTGATGGGGAAGTCCACTAATGAAAAACTGTTTTTT. This gives the protein CASSLMGKSTNEKLFF. The variable domain in full, completed from reference TRBV5-1 and TRBJ1-4, reads KAGVTQTPRYLIKTRGQQVTLSCSPISGHRSVSWYQQTPGQGLQFLFEYFSETQRNKGNFPGRFSGRQFSNSRSEMNVSTLELGDSALYLCASSLMGKSTNEKLFFGSGTQLSVL.

Written as DNA, the CDR3 is TGTGCCATCAGTGGCGGGGGGAGCGTTGGGGATACGCAGTATTTT. Amino acids: CAISGGGSVGDTQYF. The V call is TRBV10-3, the J call TRBJ2-3; TRBD2 matches at 8 bases. CDR1 and CDR2 from the germline V gene are ENHRY and SYGVKD. The CDR3 spans 15 residues. With 4 bases clipped from V and 6 bases from J, the junction kept 9 bases outside the gene matches.

V and J are TRBV9 and TRBJ2-3; no clear D. The CDR3 length is 14 residues. The V end was cut by 4 bases, the J end by 2 bases, with 11 bases between. Germline CDR1 is SGDLS and CDR2 is YYNGEE. CDR3 nucleotide sequence: TGTGCCAGCAGCCCCCTGGTCACCACAGATACGCAGTATTTT. Translation gives CASSPLVTTDTQYF.

This chain joins TRBV29-1 and TRBJ1-1, with D tentatively TRBD1 (5 bases). This CDR3 is built from 14 residues. V dropped 4 bases and J dropped 3 bases, with 15 bases sitting between them. CDR1 is SQVTM, CDR2 ANQGSEA, per germline. CDR3 sequence: CSVGPQVADTEAFF. The CDR3 DNA reads as TGCAGCGTTGGGCCACAGGTGGCGGACACTGAAGCTTTCTTT.

The V gene is TRBV6-1, the J gene TRBJ2-1, with unresolved D. Trimming removed 1 base from V and 10 bases from J, with 11 bases in between. Germline values: CDR1 MNHNS, CDR2 SASEGT. The CDR3 spans 13 residues. The CDR3 region has the DNA TGTGCCAGCAGTGAAGATTCTGAGTGGGAGCAGTTCTTC. Its protein is CASSEDSEWEQFF.

This clone was found a few times. The J gene is TRBJ2-7, the V gene TRBV6-1; 8 bases fit TRBD1. V shed 3 bases, J shed 3 bases, and the junction held 4 bases outside the gene matches. The CDR3 runs 14 residues. The germline V gene encodes CDR1 MNHNS and CDR2 SASEGT. Written as DNA, the CDR3 is TGTGCCAGCAGTGACCGGACAGGGCGCTACGAGCAGTACTTC. Translating it yields CASSDRTGRYEQYF.

The rearrangement links TRBV10-3 to TRBJ2-7, with D hard to call. The germline gives CDR1 ENHRY, CDR2 SYGVKD. Trimming shortened V by 6 bases and J by 3 bases, and 9 bases separated the two germline ends. The CDR3 length is 12 residues. The CDR3 DNA reads TGTGCCATCAGCTCCGATGGCTACGAGCAGTACTTC. Amino acids: CAISSDGYEQYF.

This chain joins TRBV3-1 (or the pseudogene TRBV3-2) and TRBJ2-1, with 11 bases that match TRBD1. Germline lookup yields CDR1 LGHDT and CDR2 YNNKEL (reference sequence). The V and J ends lost 1 base and 4 bases, in that order; junction bases with no gene match: 24. The CDR3 totals 23 residues. This CDR3 is CASSQGTGGGPAEILHLYNEQFF. The CDR3, as DNA: TGTGCCAGCAGCCAAGGGACAGGGGGCGGGCCCGCCGAGATCCTTCACTTATACAATGAGCAGTTCTTC.

In its sample, this clone was seen a few times. The chain recombines TRBV13 with TRBJ2-7, with 10 bases aligning to TRBD2. The CDR3 runs to 17 residues. Germline V lookup: CDR1 PRHDT, CDR2 FYEKMQ (reference sequence). Trimming at V came to 5 bases and at J to 2 bases, leaving 12 bases not matched to a gene. The CDR3 loop reads CASSVTGSGGKPYEQYF. The CDR3, as DNA: TGTGCCAGCAGCGTTACGGGTAGCGGGGGGAAACCCTACGAGCAGTACTTC.

The chain combines TRBV30 with TRBJ1-4, with D hard to call. The CDR3 loop spans 14 amino acids. Germline V gene data show CDR1 as GTSNPN and CDR2 as SVGIG (reference sequence). V lost 5 bases and J lost 5, with 15 bases in between. The CDR3 nucleotides are TGTGCCTGGCGATCTATTCGTGGGAATGAAAAACTGTTTTTT. Amino acids: CAWRSIRGNEKLFF.

The gene calls are TRBV7-2 and TRBJ1-6; D is uncertain. Germline CDR1 and CDR2: SGHTA and FQGNSA. Trimming cost V 1 base and J 8 bases, with 6 bases left between them. This CDR3 has 13 amino acids. CDR3 residues: CASSLVEDSPLHF. For the CDR3, the DNA is TGTGCCAGCAGCTTAGTAGAGGATTCACCCCTCCACTTT. The full variable domain, in which reference TRBV7-2 and TRBJ1-6 provide the parts outside the CDR3, is GAGVSQSPSNKVTEKGKDVELRCDPISGHTALYWYRQSLGQGLEFLIYFQGNSAPDKSGLPSDRFSAERTGGSVSTLTIQRTQQEDSAVYLCASSLVEDSPLHFGNGTRLTVT.

V is TRBV6-1 and J is TRBJ1-5; D might be TRBD1 (6 bases). The CDR3 is 14 residues long. The germline V gene encodes CDR1 MNHNS and CDR2 SASEGT. V dropped 2 bases and J dropped 4 bases, with 9 bases sitting between them. CDR3 nucleotides: TGTGCCAGCAGTGAAAGTAGGGGGAATCAGCCCCAGCATTTT. Translated: CASSESRGNQPQHF.

The rearrangement uses TRBV9 and TRBJ1-4; D is ambiguous. The CDR3 spans 12 residues. The V end lost 3 bases, the J end lost 10 bases, and 10 bases lay between the germline ends. Germline V gene lookup returns CDR1 SGDLS and CDR2 YYNGEE. The CDR3 sequence is CASSALTGKLFF. The CDR3 DNA is TGTGCCAGCAGCGCCCTGACGGGAAAACTGTTTTTT.

This chain links TRBV20-1 with TRBJ2-3, with D uncertain. The V and J ends lost 3 bases and 7 bases respectively, with 8 bases between them. The germline V gene encodes CDR1 DFQATT and CDR2 SNEGSKA (reference sequence). The CDR3 runs 11 residues. CDR3 protein: CSASPENTQYF. The CDR3 bases are TGCAGTGCTAGTCCTGAGAATACGCAGTATTTT.

The chain has TRBV3-1 (or the pseudogene TRBV3-2) and TRBJ2-5; D unclear. The CDR3 is 14 residues long. V shed 1 base and J shed 1 base, with 7 bases lying between them. Germline CDR1 reads LGHDT; CDR2 reads YNNKEL (reference sequence). DNA of the CDR3: TGTGCCAGCAGCCAAGCTCAGCTCCAAGAGACCCAGTACTTC. As protein: CASSQAQLQETQYF.

Worth noting for this clone: The sample carries other DNA sequences with the same CDR3. This sequence joins TRBV6-5 and TRBJ1-2; D is unresolved. From germline, CDR1 is MNHEY and CDR2 SVGAGI. The CDR3 is 13 amino acids. The ends were cut back, 2 bases at V and 0 bases at J, with 4 bases in the middle. The CDR3 protein is CASSYASNYGYTF. The CDR3 region has the DNA TGTGCCAGCAGTTACGCCTCTAACTATGGCTACACCTTC.

A single count supports this clone. This chain connects TRBV30 to TRBJ1-2, with unresolved D. Germline V CDR1 and CDR2: GTSNPN, SVGIG (reference sequence). This CDR3 has 13 residues. Trimming removed 3 bases at V and 8 bases at J, with 16 bases between. CDR3 amino acids: CAWSSRTDAGYTF. In DNA form, the CDR3 reads TGTGCCTGGAGCTCCAGGACGGACGCCGGCTACACCTTC.

This clone was seen only a few times. The rearrangement links TRBV10-3 to TRBJ2-7; 7 bases fit TRBD1. Germline CDR1 and CDR2: ENHRY and SYGVKD. Trimming removed 3 bases from V and 3 bases from J; junction bases left unmatched: 5. The CDR3 sequence is 14 residues long. The CDR3 DNA follows: TGTGCCATCAGTGATGAGGGGGCCCTCTACGAGCAGTACTTC. This sequence encodes CAISDEGALYEQYF.